This entry lists 11 T cell receptor beta chains sequenced from one sample in a study of shared clonotypes between healthy human individuals. Generated by immunoSEQ multiplex PCR, the TCRdb table keeps only in-frame clones and is missing some. The sample contains around 1.9 million clones, 90% to 95% of which appear only once. Naive CD8 cells lacked CD45RO, underwent positive selection for CCR7 and left out terminally differentiated effector memory CD45RA+ cells. The material sequenced was naive CD8+ T cells from PBMCs. These receptors came from a man aged 18-30 years in good health. Some clones in this sample may be carry-over from other donors' samples.

CDR3 bases: TGTGCCACAAGGGGAGTACCCTACGAGCAGTACTTC. Translating gives CATRGVPYEQYF. J is TRBJ2-7 and V is TRBV28, with D perhaps being TRBD1 or TRBD2 (5 bases each). Trimming removed 10 bases at V and 2 bases at J, with 12 bases between. Germline lookup yields CDR1 MDHEN and CDR2 SYDVKM. This CDR3 spans 12 amino acids.

V and J are TRBV15 and TRBJ2-5; D is perhaps TRBD1 or TRBD2 (5 bases each). The CDR3 has 18 residues. Trimming stripped 2 bases from V and 0 bases from J, with 19 bases between. Germline CDR1 is LNHNV and CDR2 is YYDKDF (reference sequence). The DNA of the CDR3 is TGTGCCACCAGCAGACCCGGGACCCGACCGGACTACCAAGAGACCCAGTACTTC. Translation gives CATSRPGTRPDYQETQYF.

This rearrangement joins TRBV11-3 to TRBJ2-1, with a possible D match to TRBD2 (5 bases). V dropped 0 bases and J dropped 8 bases, with 5 bases sitting between them. The germline gives CDR1 SGHNT, CDR2 YENEEA. The CDR3 is 12 amino acids. The DNA of the CDR3 is TGTGCCAGCAGCTTAGAGGGAGATGAGCAGTTCTTC. Translating gives CASSLEGDEQFF.

The genes are TRBV28 and TRBJ1-2; TRBD1 matches 7 bases. CDR1 is MDHEN and CDR2 is SYDVKM in the germline V gene. V lost 5 bases to trimming and J lost 0 bases; unmatched junction nucleotides: 6. The CDR3 spans 15 residues. CDR3 nucleotides: TGTGCCAGCAGTCCGCCGGGACAGCCTAACTATGGCTACACCTTC. This translates into CASSPPGQPNYGYTF.

This chain connects TRBV19 to TRBJ1-3; D uncertain. Germline V gene data show CDR1 as LNHDA and CDR2 as SQIVND (reference sequence). The germline V and J ends were trimmed by 0 bases and 4 bases, with 16 bases remaining between them. CDR3 size: 17 residues. The CDR3 DNA follows: TGTGCCAGTAGTATAGAAATGCCGGGGAGCCTGGGAAACACCATATATTTT. Residues: CASSIEMPGSLGNTIYF.

V is TRBV6-6 and J is TRBJ1-2, with D unclear. The CDR3 is 11 amino acids. Germline CDR1 and CDR2: MNHNY and SVGAGI (reference sequence). V lost 10 bases, J lost 3 bases, and 9 bases lay in between. The CDR3 bases are TGTGCCATTAGAGCCTACTATGGCTACACCTTC. Protein: CAIRAYYGYTF.

The chain recombines TRBV7-9 with TRBJ1-1; D gene unclear. Germline CDR1 SEHNR, CDR2 FQNEAQ (reference sequence). Trimming pared 4 bases from V and 5 bases from J, leaving 17 bases between. The CDR3 runs to 15 residues. The DNA of the CDR3 is TGTGCCAGCAGCTCACAACCCGGATCGGGGACTGAAGCTTTCTTT. Protein sequence: CASSSQPGSGTEAFF.

V usage is TRBV21-1 and J usage is TRBJ2-7; TRBD2 is the table's D call and was not checked against the DNA. TRBV21-1 is termed a pseudogene. The CDR3 is 13 amino acids. The CDR3 nucleotides are TGTGCCAGCGGCGGGGCCTTCTCCTACGAGCAGTACTTC. It encodes CASGGAFSYEQYF.

The rearrangement joins TRBV7-2 to TRBJ2-1; 12 bases map to TRBD1. This CDR3 comprises 18 residues. The germline gives CDR1 SGHTA, CDR2 FQGNSA. V shed 5 bases and J 6 bases; nucleotides not matched to a gene: 14. The CDR3 reads CASSNLPGQGAIGNEQFF. CDR3 coding DNA: TGTGCCAGCAGCAATCTCCCGGGACAGGGGGCCATAGGCAATGAGCAGTTCTTC.

The V and J genes are TRBV7-9 and TRBJ2-3, with D uncertain. The V gene's germline CDR1 is SEHNR and CDR2 FQNEAQ (reference sequence). V lost 1 base and J 4 bases, leaving 12 bases between the germline ends. There are 15 residues in the CDR3. CDR3: CASSLEATDPDTQYF. DNA of the CDR3: TGTGCCAGCAGCTTAGAGGCGACCGATCCAGATACGCAGTATTTT.

The V gene is TRBV7-9, the J gene TRBJ2-7; the match to TRBD2 covers 8 bases. Germline CDR1 reads SEHNR; CDR2 reads FQNEAQ (reference sequence). The junction had 15 bases not matched to a gene; V was cut back by 11 bases and J by 9 bases. The CDR3 contains 13 residues. In DNA form, the CDR3 reads TGTGCCGCCACCGGGGGGGAACAAGTAGGGCAGTACTTC. Translation gives CAATGGEQVGQYF.